The present entry profiles one T cell receptor beta chain with its context. The antigen remains unidentified. The conserved closing phenylalanine or tryptophan is absent in this CDR3, likely reflecting a read error. The entire patient cohort was treatment-naive prior to thyroid surgery. The entry originates in a study of metastatic and nonmetastatic thyroid tumors. The wider study: Repertoire data that came from the blood and tumor or nodule tissue of malignant and benign thyroid patients were compared. Study conclusions and caveats: For both blood and tumor, malignant thyroid tumors reportedly showed significantly higher TCR beta diversity than benign nodules did.

Source study methods: In papillary thyroid cancer, a distant-metastasis classifier was built using CDR3 differences across clinicopathological groups. MiXCR was used by TCRdb to re-call the PCR reads. Here the V and J calls rest on TCRdb's processing, not on the authors' analysis. Among 30,000 to 35,000 clones listed, roughly 15% were seen once. This clonotype was obtained from a female donor with papillary thyroid cancer or a benign thyroid nodule (not recorded which). Some clones in this sample may be carry-over from other donors' samples. Sequenced: blood.

CDR3 region: CASSSAVLTYEQYL. CDR3 nucleotide sequence: TGTGCCAGCAGCTCCGCCGTACTGACCTACGAGCAGTACTTG. This rearrangement joins TRBV7-9 to TRBJ2-7; D remains unclear. Germline V CDR1 and CDR2: SEHNR, FQNEAQ (reference sequence). Deletions cut 4 bases from V and 2 bases from J, with 12 bases between. This CDR3 contains 14 residues.